These 30 T cell receptor beta chains share one sample of origin, sequenced in a study of blood T cell repertoires in COVID-19 (dated by TCRdb to 2018 to 2020). Receptors were amplified or captured by the immunoSEQ multiplex PCR assay. The clones in this table, taken by TCRdb from immuneACCESS, are in-frame only. Not every clone is retained; where verified, under half of the shortfall comes from an unresolved V gene, and the cause of the rest is unknown. Here the sample has some 150,000 clones; 89% occur a single time. The leading ten clones occupy around 1.6% of the sample. The specimen sequenced was peripheral blood. The receptors shown here come from a human donor in a cohort sampled during active COVID-19.

CDR3 nucleotides: TGTGCCAGCAGCTTAGCGGGGACAGGGACTAACTATGGCTACACCTTC. It yields the protein CASSLAGTGTNYGYTF. The rearrangement links TRBV7-2 to TRBJ1-2; 9 nucleotides line up with TRBD1. Trimming cost V 0 bases and J 0 bases; bases outside gene matches: 2. The CDR3 has 16 residues. Germline V CDR1 and CDR2: SGHTA, FQGNSA.

The chain carries TRBV27 and TRBJ1-1, with a possible D match to TRBD1 (5 bases). The V gene lost 6 bases and the J gene lost 4 bases, with 18 bases spanning the gap. This CDR3 is 15 amino acids long. Germline V CDR1 and CDR2: MNHEY, SMNVEV (reference sequence). DNA of the CDR3: TGTGCCAGCAGCCGAACCCCCCCGGGGGGCACTGAAGCTTTCTTT. It specifies CASSRTPPGGTEAFF.

CDR3 residues: CASSERSGPSYGYTF. The CDR3 coding sequence is TGTGCCAGCAGTGAACGGTCAGGGCCATCCTATGGCTACACCTTC. This chain joins TRBV6-1 and TRBJ1-2, with D tentatively TRBD1 (5 bases). The CDR3 is 15 amino acids. Germline lookup yields CDR1 MNHNS and CDR2 SASEGT. The V end was cut by 2 bases, the J end by 4 bases, with 14 bases between.

As concerns this clone: Sequence at one end of the junction differs from germline and may be a read error. V is TRBV7-2 and J is TRBJ2-5; a weak D match, TRBD1 (6 bases). The CDR3 has 13 residues. Germline assignment: CDR1 SGHTA and CDR2 FQGNSA. The DNA of the CDR3 is TGTGCCAGCAGCAAGACCTCAGGGGAGAGCCAGTACTTC. Protein sequence: CASSKTSGESQYF.

The chain employs TRBV6-5 and TRBJ1-4; maybe TRBD1 (5 bases). The CDR3 covers 13 residues. V lost 8 bases, J lost 8 bases, and 15 bases lay in between. Per the germline V gene, CDR1 is MNHEY and CDR2 is SVGAGI. CDR3 nucleotides: TGTGCCAGCCAGGTCCAGGGAGGAGAAAAACTGTTTTTT. As protein: CASQVQGGEKLFF.

This clone was observed a few times. This chain uses TRBV5-5 with TRBJ1-4; D is unresolved. Per germline, CDR1 SGHKS and CDR2 YYEKEE (reference sequence). V was clipped by 4 bases and J by 8 bases, with 21 bases between them. The CDR3 loop spans 16 amino acids. CDR3 residues: CASSTWTGRGGEKLFF. The CDR3 DNA is TGTGCCAGCAGCACCTGGACGGGGAGAGGAGGAGAAAAACTGTTTTTT.

The V call is TRBV6-6, the J call TRBJ2-7; 9 bases align to TRBD2. V shed 2 bases, J shed 6 bases, and the junction held 11 bases outside the gene matches. This CDR3 has 16 residues. Germline V lookup: CDR1 MNHNY, CDR2 SVGAGI (reference sequence). The CDR3 DNA reads TGTGCCAGCAGTTACGTGGCGGGGGGGCAGGTCGGCGAGCAGTACTTC. Translating it yields CASSYVAGGQVGEQYF.

This clone has a single count. The chain has TRBV10-3 and TRBJ2-1; D not resolved. Germline lookup yields CDR1 ENHRY and CDR2 SYGVKD. This CDR3 comprises 14 residues. The V end was cut by 8 bases, the J end by 5 bases, with 16 bases between. CDR3 coding DNA: TGTGCCATCCGACTTAATCCTTCGAACAATGAGCAGTTCTTC. It codes for CAIRLNPSNNEQFF.

This chain connects TRBV19 to TRBJ2-7; 7 nucleotides agree with TRBD1. J was trimmed by 3 bases and V by 3 bases; bases with no gene match: 17. There are 18 residues in the CDR3. CDR1 and CDR2 from the germline V gene are LNHDA and SQIVND (reference sequence). CDR3 in DNA: TGTGCCAGTAGTATTGCTCTTCCTGGGACAGAATACTTCTACGAGCAGTACTTC. Amino acid sequence: CASSIALPGTEYFYEQYF.

This rearrangement joins TRBV5-4 to TRBJ1-1; D is ambiguous. Germline values: CDR1 SGHNT, CDR2 YYREEE (reference sequence). The V and J ends lost 2 bases and 5 bases respectively, with 7 bases between them. This CDR3 has 12 amino acids. CDR3 sequence (DNA): TGTGCCAGCAGCTTATCAGGAACTGAAGCTTTCTTT. Its protein is CASSLSGTEAFF.

The chain links TRBV7-9 to TRBJ2-3; 13 bases are shared with TRBD2. Looked up from germline, CDR1 is SEHNR and CDR2 is FQNEAQ (reference sequence). V trimming: 6 bases; J trimming: 1 base; junction bases outside the gene matches: 4. This CDR3 spans 16 amino acids. This CDR3 reads CASRHGLAGGTDTQYF. DNA for the CDR3: TGTGCCAGCAGACACGGACTAGCGGGGGGCACAGATACGCAGTATTTT.

The rearrangement joins TRBV7-3 to TRBJ2-3; TRBD2 is a possible D gene (6 bases). This CDR3 region has 15 residues. Per germline, CDR1 SGHTA and CDR2 FQGTGA. The V and J ends lost 5 bases and 2 bases respectively, with 14 bases between them. This chain's CDR3 is CASSKGAGTTDTQYF. DNA of the CDR3: TGTGCCAGCAGCAAAGGGGCGGGGACCACAGATACGCAGTATTTT.

In its sample, this clone was seen once. The chain joins TRBV7-7 to TRBJ2-1; a possible D gene is TRBD2 (5 bases). The germline gives CDR1 SSHAT, CDR2 FNYEAQ (reference sequence). The CDR3 extends over 16 amino acids. Trimming left V 2 bases short and J 1 base short, with 12 bases between. CDR3 bases: TGTGCCAGCAGCTTAATTCCGGGGAGTTCCTACAATGAGCAGTTCTTC. This gives the protein CASSLIPGSSYNEQFF.

This clone was recorded only once. V and J are TRBV3-1 (or the pseudogene TRBV3-2) and TRBJ2-3, with 8 bases aligning to TRBD2. V dropped 3 bases and J dropped 3; count of bases not matched to a gene: 2. Germline CDR1 reads LGHDT; CDR2 reads YNNKEL (reference sequence). This CDR3 comprises 14 residues. Written as DNA, the CDR3 is TGTGCCAGCAGCCAGTTAGCGGGGACAGATACGCAGTATTTT. This codes for CASSQLAGTDTQYF.

The chain has TRBV14 and TRBJ2-7; 8 bases line up with TRBD1. V trimming: 4 bases; J trimming: 6 bases; junction bases outside the gene matches: 5. The CDR3 totals 13 residues. Germline V gene lookup returns CDR1 SGHDN and CDR2 FVKESK. The CDR3 region has the DNA TGTGCCAGCAGCCGCAACAGGGGGAGCGAGCAGTACTTC. Protein product: CASSRNRGSEQYF. Combining the CDR3 with reference TRBV14 and TRBJ2-7 gives the whole variable domain EAGVTQFPSHSVIEKGQTVTLRCDPISGHDNLYWYRRVMGKEIKFLLHFVKESKQDESGMPNNRFLAERTGGTYSTLKVQPAELEDSGVYFCASSRNRGSEQYFGPGTRLTVT.

V and J are TRBV19 and TRBJ1-1; D not certain. Germline V gene sequence: CDR1 LNHDA, CDR2 SQIVND (reference sequence). Trimming took off 5 bases at V and 0 bases at J, with 10 bases between the two ends. The CDR3 totals 14 residues. This CDR3 reads CASSALTLNTEAFF. The CDR3 DNA follows: TGTGCCAGTAGTGCCCTAACCCTGAACACTGAAGCTTTCTTT.

This clone was counted once. This CDR3 is CASRLARTGTGYTF. For the CDR3, the DNA is TGTGCAAGTCGCTTAGCGAGGACAGGAACCGGCTACACCTTC. The chain is built from TRBV12-2 and TRBJ1-2; the tabulated D call, TRBD1, remains unverified against the DNA. TRBV12-2 is listed as a pseudogene. This CDR3 region has 14 residues.

This sequence joins TRBV6-2 or TRBV6-3 and TRBJ1-2; tentative D call: TRBD1 (6 bases). This CDR3 comprises 14 residues. Germline V CDR1 and CDR2: MNHEY, SVGEGT. V shed 5 bases and J shed 2 bases, with 12 bases lying between them. This CDR3 is CASSRDTGNYGYTF. The CDR3 DNA sequence: TGTGCCAGCAGTCGGGACACGGGGAACTATGGCTACACCTTC.

V usage is TRBV27 and J usage is TRBJ2-7; D unresolved. V dropped 5 bases and J dropped 2 bases, with 13 bases sitting between them. CDR1 MNHEY and CDR2 SMNVEV come from the germline V gene (reference sequence). This CDR3 contains 14 residues. CDR3 loop: CASSLQPSAYEQYF. CDR3 bases: TGTGCCAGCAGTCTTCAGCCTAGTGCCTACGAGCAGTACTTC.

The chain is built from TRBV7-3 and TRBJ2-1, with TRBD2 as a possible D gene (5 bases). Germline CDR1 and CDR2: SGHTA and FQGTGA. CDR3 length equals 13 residues. V dropped 2 bases and J dropped 8 bases, with 10 bases sitting between them. The CDR3 region is CASSLRGGDEQFF. The CDR3 DNA is TGTGCCAGCAGCTTACGGGGTGGGGATGAGCAGTTCTTC.

A few counts support this clone. The chain employs TRBV15 and TRBJ2-5; the match to TRBD2 covers 7 bases. The ends lost 2 bases at V and 4 bases at J; junction bases unmatched: 7. This CDR3 comprises 15 residues. Germline loops: CDR1 LNHNV, CDR2 YYDKDF (reference sequence). CDR3 region: CATSRQTGGGETQYF. The CDR3 nucleotides read TGTGCCACCAGCAGACAAACGGGAGGCGGAGAGACCCAGTACTTC. Looking up the rest from reference TRBV15 and TRBJ2-5 gives the full variable domain: DAMVIQNPRYQVTQFGKPVTLSCSQTLNHNVMYWYQQKSSQAPKLLFHYYDKDFNNEADTPDNFQSRRPNTSFCFLDIRSPGLGDTAMYLCATSRQTGGGETQYFGPGTRLLVL.

J is TRBJ2-5 and V is TRBV19; 8 bases align to TRBD1. The CDR3 is made up of 15 amino acids. CDR1 is LNHDA, CDR2 SQIVND, per germline (reference sequence). With V trimmed by 1 base and J by 5 bases, 6 bases remained unmatched. The CDR3: CASSIVPGGVETQYF. The DNA of the CDR3 is TGTGCCAGTAGTATAGTCCCAGGGGGCGTCGAGACCCAGTACTTC.

This clone was picked up one time. The chain is built from TRBV2 and TRBJ1-2; TRBD1 matches 9 bases. Germline V gene lookup returns CDR1 SNHLY and CDR2 FYNNEI. This CDR3 comprises 15 residues. With V trimmed by 0 bases and J by 7 bases, 6 bases remained unmatched. The CDR3 region has the DNA TGTGCCAGCAGTGAAGCAATCCGGGACAGGGTTGGCTACACCTTC. It yields the protein CASSEAIRDRVGYTF.

The J gene is TRBJ2-1, the V gene TRBV6-4; possible D gene TRBD2, 5 bases. V was shortened by 5 bases and J by 4 bases, with 12 bases between the two germline ends. This CDR3 has 14 amino acids. CDR1 and CDR2 from the germline V gene are MRHNA and SNTAGT. CDR3 sequence: CASSRLAGYNEQFF. The CDR3 DNA is TGTGCCAGCAGTCGGCTAGCTGGTTACAATGAGCAGTTCTTC.

The V call is TRBV7-2, the J call TRBJ2-2, with 8 bases aligning to TRBD1. Germline values: CDR1 SGHTA, CDR2 FQGNSA. The CDR3 runs 14 residues. The J segment lost 6 bases and the V segment lost 4 bases, leaving 4 bases of the junction unmatched. This CDR3 is CASSYRDRPGELFF. CDR3 bases: TGTGCCAGCAGCTACCGGGACAGGCCCGGGGAGCTGTTTTTT.

The chain has TRBV5-1 and TRBJ2-1; maybe TRBD2 (6 bases). The CDR3 consists of 15 residues. V lost 3 bases and J 5 bases, leaving 15 bases between the germline ends. The germline gives CDR1 SGHRS, CDR2 YFSETQ. This CDR3 is CASSYGGLGNNEQFF. CDR3 bases: TGCGCCAGCAGCTATGGGGGACTGGGGAACAATGAGCAGTTCTTC.

The CDR3 sequence: CASSPRSGQDEQYF. CDR3 coding DNA: TGTGCCAGCAGTCCCCGATCCGGACAAGACGAGCAGTACTTC. The V and J genes are TRBV27 and TRBJ2-7, with D tentatively TRBD1 (5 bases). The CDR3 sequence is 14 residues long. Germline V gives CDR1 MNHEY, CDR2 SMNVEV (reference sequence). The V gene lost 5 bases and the J gene lost 5 bases, with 16 bases spanning the gap.

The V call is TRBV2, the J call TRBJ1-2; D gene uncertain. This CDR3 comprises 14 residues. Germline assignment: CDR1 SNHLY and CDR2 FYNNEI. The V gene lost 1 base and the J gene lost 5 bases, with 11 bases spanning the gap. CDR3 in amino acids: CASSEGIAGYGYTF. The CDR3 nucleotides read TGTGCCAGCAGTGAAGGGATCGCCGGGTATGGCTACACCTTC.

The chain uses TRBV2 and TRBJ2-7, with 7 positions matching TRBD1. CDR3 length: 13 amino acids. Germline CDR1 reads SNHLY; CDR2 reads FYNNEI. After removal of 4 bases from V and 4 bases from J, the junction contained 4 bases not matched to a gene. The CDR3 DNA reads TGTGCCAGCAGTGGACTACAGGGGTACGAGCAGTACTTC. Translating gives CASSGLQGYEQYF.

The rearrangement links TRBV19 to TRBJ2-5; weak D call: TRBD1 (6 bases). Germline V lookup: CDR1 LNHDA, CDR2 SQIVND (reference sequence). The CDR3 is 16 residues long. V shed 0 bases and J shed 4 bases, with 15 bases lying between them. The CDR3 DNA sequence: TGTGCCAGTAGTATAGATCGGATGGGGGCAGGAGAGACCCAGTACTTC. It yields the protein CASSIDRMGAGETQYF.